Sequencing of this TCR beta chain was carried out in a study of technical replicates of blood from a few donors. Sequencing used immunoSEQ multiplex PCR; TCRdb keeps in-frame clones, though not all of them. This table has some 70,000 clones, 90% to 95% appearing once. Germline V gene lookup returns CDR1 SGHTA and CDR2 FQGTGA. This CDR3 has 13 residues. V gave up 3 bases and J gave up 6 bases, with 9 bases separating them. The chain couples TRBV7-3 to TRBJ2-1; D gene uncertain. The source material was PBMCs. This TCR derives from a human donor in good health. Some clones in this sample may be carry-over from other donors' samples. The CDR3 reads CASSLESGNEQFF. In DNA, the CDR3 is TGTGCCAGCAGCTTGGAATCGGGCAATGAGCAGTTCTTC. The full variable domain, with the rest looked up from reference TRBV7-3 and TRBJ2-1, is GAGVSQTPSNKVTEKGKYVELRCDPISGHTALYWYRQSLGQGPEFLIYFQGTGAADDSGLPNDRFFAVRPEGSVSTLKIQRTERGDSAVYLCASSLESGNEQFFGPGTRLTVL.